This TCR beta chain was obtained from a study of T-cell reconstitution after alpha-beta-depleted transplantation in children. This clonotype was picked up a small number of times. Deletions cut 1 base from V and 1 base from J, with 11 bases between. The CDR3 sequence is 15 residues long. From germline, CDR1 is SGHDN and CDR2 FVKESK. Unique molecular identifiers featured in how the TCRbeta library was prepared. TCRdb passed the PCR reads through MiXCR, listing each CDR3 protein once. Altogether 450,000 to 600,000 distinct CDR3 sequences are present, around 20% being singletons, with the ten largest covering 3% to 3.5%.

The sample in question was PBMCs from the stem cell graft donor, obtained from the stem cell graft. The receptor's source is a human donor who donated a stem cell graft to a child with acute lymphoblastic leukemia. The chain joins TRBV14 to TRBJ2-7, with D unclear. CDR3 in DNA: TGTGCCAGCAGCCAAGTTGTGGTGGCGTCCTACGAGCAGTACTTC. This codes for CASSQVVVASYEQYF. Full variable domain (outside the CDR3, taken from reference TRBV14 and TRBJ2-7): EAGVTQFPSHSVIEKGQTVTLRCDPISGHDNLYWYRRVMGKEIKFLLHFVKESKQDESGMPNNRFLAERTGGTYSTLKVQPAELEDSGVYFCASSQVVVASYEQYFGPGTRLTVT.